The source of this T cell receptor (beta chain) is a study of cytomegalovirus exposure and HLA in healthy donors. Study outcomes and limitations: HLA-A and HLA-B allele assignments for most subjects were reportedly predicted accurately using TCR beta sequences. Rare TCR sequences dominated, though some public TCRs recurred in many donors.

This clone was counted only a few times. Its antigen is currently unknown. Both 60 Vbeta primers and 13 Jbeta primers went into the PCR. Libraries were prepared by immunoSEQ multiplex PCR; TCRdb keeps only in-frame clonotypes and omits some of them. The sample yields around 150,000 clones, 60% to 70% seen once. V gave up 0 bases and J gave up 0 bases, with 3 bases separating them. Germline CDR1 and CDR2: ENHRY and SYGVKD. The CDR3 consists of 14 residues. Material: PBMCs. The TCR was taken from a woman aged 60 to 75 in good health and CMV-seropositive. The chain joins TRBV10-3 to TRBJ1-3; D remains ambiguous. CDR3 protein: CAISESFSGNTIYF. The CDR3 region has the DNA TGTGCCATCAGTGAGTCCTTCTCTGGAAACACCATATATTTT.